Listed below are T cell receptor beta chains from one sample, sequenced in a study of T-cell memory formation after mild COVID-19. One entry per CDR3 protein results from TCRdb running MiXCR on the 5' RACE reads. The sample has roughly 200,000 distinct CDR3 sequences; roughly 17% are singletons. The sequencing sample was made of PBMCs or a T cell subset sorted from them (not recorded which). The source is an adult woman who had mild COVID-19 (a few samples of this study predate the infection). Cell type and time point are not known. CDR3s include the opening cysteine and the closing phenylalanine or tryptophan. D genes are given only for firm matches. A clone size is listed for some rows: how often the clone was seen (once, few, many), or a class if it is expanded.

length: 14; J: TRBJ1-2; D: NA; V: TRBV12-3/TRBV12-4; size: NA; DNA: TGTGCCAGCAGTTTAGGGACGGCCGACTATGGCTACACCTTC; CDR3: CASSLGTADYGYTF
length: 16; J: TRBJ1-1; D: NA; V: TRBV5-1; size: NA; DNA: TGCGCCAGCAGCTTGGGTACACCCACGGCAAACACTGAAGCTTTCTTT; CDR3: CASSLGTPTANTEAFF
length: 13; J: TRBJ1-5; D: TRBD1; V: TRBV2; size: few; DNA: TGTGCCAGTCGACAGGGACCAAATCAGCCCCAGCATTTT; CDR3: CASRQGPNQPQHF
length: 13; J: TRBJ2-3; D: NA; V: TRBV5-1; size: many; DNA: TGCGCCAGCAGCCCCCGTCCGCCAGATACGCAGTATTTT; CDR3: CASSPRPPDTQYF
length: 13; J: TRBJ1-1; D: TRBD1; V: TRBV20-1; size: NA; DNA: TGCAGTGCAGGAGGACAGGGAAAGACTGAAGCTTTCTTT; CDR3: CSAGGQGKTEAFF
length: 14; J: TRBJ2-1; D: TRBD2; V: TRBV2; size: many; DNA: TGTGCCAGCGGCGGGACTAGCGGGCTCAATGAGCAGTTCTTC; CDR3: CASGGTSGLNEQFF
length: 13; J: TRBJ2-3; D: NA; V: TRBV7-9; size: few; DNA: TGTGCCAGCAGCTTCGGGGAAACAGATACGCAGTATTTT; CDR3: CASSFGETDTQYF
length: 15; J: TRBJ2-7; D: TRBD2; V: TRBV5-1; size: many; DNA: TGCGCCAGCAGCAGTGGAGCGGGAGGGGTCTACGAGCAGTACTTC; CDR3: CASSSGAGGVYEQYF
length: 15; J: TRBJ2-7; D: NA; V: TRBV6-1; size: NA; DNA: TGTGCCAGCGCTGATAACCCCAGGGGGGCCTACGAGCAGTACTTC; CDR3: CASADNPRGAYEQYF
length: 15; J: TRBJ2-2; D: NA; V: TRBV19; size: NA; DNA: TGTGCCAGCGGGGGGCCGGCAGCGAACACCGGGGAGCTGTTTTTT; CDR3: CASGGPAANTGELFF
length: 14; J: TRBJ1-2; D: NA; V: TRBV5-1; size: few; DNA: TGCGCCAGCAGCTTGGGATACCGAACAGGTGGCTACACCTTC; CDR3: CASSLGYRTGGYTF
length: 16; J: TRBJ1-4; D: NA; V: TRBV9; size: NA; DNA: TGTGCCAGCAGCGTAGCTACGGGAGCAACTAATGAAAAACTGTTTTTT; CDR3: CASSVATGATNEKLFF
length: 14; J: TRBJ1-2; D: NA; V: TRBV5-1; size: NA; DNA: TGCGCCAGCAGCTTGGGGACAGCGGGCTATGGCTACACCTTC; CDR3: CASSLGTAGYGYTF
length: 14; J: TRBJ2-7; D: TRBD2; V: TRBV20-1; size: few; DNA: TGCAGTGCTAGAAAGACAGCGGGGGGCTACGAGCAGTACTTC; CDR3: CSARKTAGGYEQYF
length: 14; J: TRBJ2-3; D: NA; V: TRBV5-1; size: NA; DNA: TGCGCCAGCAGCTTGGGGACAGAGACAGATACGCAGTATTTT; CDR3: CASSLGTETDTQYF
length: 15; J: TRBJ1-1; D: NA; V: TRBV5-5; size: NA; DNA: TGTGCCAGCAGCCCCCCCGGGACGGTGAACACTGAAGCTTTCTTT; CDR3: CASSPPGTVNTEAFF
length: 15; J: TRBJ2-3; D: NA; V: TRBV7-2; size: NA; DNA: TGTGCCAGCAGCTTAGCGGGCACCAGCACAGATACGCAGTATTTT; CDR3: CASSLAGTSTDTQYF
length: 16; J: TRBJ2-1; D: NA; V: TRBV7-8; size: NA; DNA: TGTGCCAGCAGCCCCACAGTAACCGGGGGCTACAATGAGCAGTTCTTC; CDR3: CASSPTVTGGYNEQFF
length: 13; J: TRBJ2-1; D: NA; V: TRBV20-1; size: few; DNA: TGCAGTGCTAGCCTGGGACCATTCAATGAGCAGTTCTTC; CDR3: CSASLGPFNEQFF
length: 13; J: TRBJ1-1; D: TRBD1; V: TRBV19; size: few; DNA: TGTGCCAGTAGTATAGGGAACAGGGGCGAAGCTTTCTTT; CDR3: CASSIGNRGEAFF
length: 12; J: TRBJ2-3; D: NA; V: TRBV7-2; size: few; DNA: TGTGCCAGCAGCTTAGAGGCTCGTACGCAGTATTTT; CDR3: CASSLEARTQYF
length: 15; J: TRBJ1-2; D: NA; V: TRBV6-5; size: NA; DNA: TGTGCCAGCAGCCGACAGAGTCGACGTATCTATGGCTACACCTTC; CDR3: CASSRQSRRIYGYTF
length: 13; J: TRBJ1-6; D: TRBD1; V: TRBV6-1; size: few; DNA: TGTGCCAGCAGTGCGGACAGGCGTCAGTCCCTCCACTTT; CDR3: CASSADRRQSLHF
length: 11; J: TRBJ1-1; D: NA; V: TRBV29-1; size: NA; DNA: TGCAGCGTTGAACGGCAGTCTGAAGCTTTCTTT; CDR3: CSVERQSEAFF
length: 18; J: TRBJ2-7; D: TRBD2; V: TRBV11-3; size: few; DNA: TGTGCCAGCAGCTTAGAGGTTGTAGTAGCGGGATCGAATTACGAGCAGTACTTC; CDR3: CASSLEVVVAGSNYEQYF
length: 13; J: TRBJ1-3; D: NA; V: TRBV5-1; size: NA; DNA: TGCGCCAGTGGACAGAACTCTGGAAACACCATATATTTT; CDR3: CASGQNSGNTIYF
length: 15; J: TRBJ2-7; D: NA; V: TRBV12-3/TRBV12-4; size: few; DNA: TGTGCCAGCAGCCATCGACCGCCGATCTCCTACGAGCAGTACTTC; CDR3: CASSHRPPISYEQYF
length: 16; J: TRBJ1-1; D: TRBD1; V: TRBV5-1; size: many; DNA: TGCGCCAGCAGCTTCCAGGGGGCTTTGCTGAACACTGAAGCTTTCTTT; CDR3: CASSFQGALLNTEAFF
length: 16; J: TRBJ2-2; D: TRBD2; V: TRBV7-9; size: NA; DNA: TGTGCCAGCAGCTTGAGCGGACTAGCGAGAACCGGGGAGCTGTTTTTT; CDR3: CASSLSGLARTGELFF
length: 18; J: TRBJ1-5; D: NA; V: TRBV20-1; size: NA; DNA: TGCAGTGCTAGAGGGGGGGGGACCCTTTCTTATAGCAATCAGCCCCAGCATTTT; CDR3: CSARGGGTLSYSNQPQHF
length: 14; J: TRBJ1-5; D: NA; V: TRBV23-1; size: few; DNA: TGCGCCAGCAGTCAATCGGAGGAGAATCAGCCCCAGCATTTT; CDR3: CASSQSEENQPQHF
length: 12; J: TRBJ2-3; D: NA; V: TRBV6-2/TRBV6-3; size: NA; DNA: TGTGCCAGCAGTTTCGGCGCGGATACGCAGTATTTT; CDR3: CASSFGADTQYF
length: 17; J: TRBJ2-3; D: TRBD2; V: TRBV4-3; size: many; DNA: TGCGCCAGCAGCCAAGGTTTTCATACTAGCGGCACAGATACGCAGTATTTT; CDR3: CASSQGFHTSGTDTQYF
length: 17; J: TRBJ2-1; D: TRBD2; V: TRBV7-9; size: many; DNA: TGTGCCAGCAGCTCCCTAGCGGGAGAGAACTCCTACAATGAGCAGTTCTTC; CDR3: CASSSLAGENSYNEQFF
length: 17; J: TRBJ2-5; D: NA; V: TRBV4-1; size: few; DNA: TGCGCCAGCAGCCAAGATCGGCTGGCGGAATTTCAAGAGACCCAGTACTTC; CDR3: CASSQDRLAEFQETQYF
length: 17; J: TRBJ1-1; D: NA; V: TRBV19; size: NA; DNA: TGTGCCAGTAGTATCGAATCGTCAGGGCGGCGGAACACTGAAGCTTTCTTT; CDR3: CASSIESSGRRNTEAFF
length: 14; J: TRBJ2-1; D: NA; V: TRBV29-1; size: few; DNA: TGCAGCGTTGCCGTACGCGGCGCGAAAGATGAGCAGTTCTTC; CDR3: CSVAVRGAKDEQFF
length: 11; J: TRBJ1-2; D: NA; V: TRBV29-1; size: many; DNA: TGCAGCGCTCCCGCCGGGCAGTCGAACACCTTC; CDR3: CSAPAGQSNTF
length: 14; J: TRBJ1-4; D: NA; V: TRBV5-6; size: few; DNA: TGTGCCAGCAGCTACAGGGAGGGGAGCGAAAAACTGTTTTTT; CDR3: CASSYREGSEKLFF
length: 16; J: TRBJ1-1; D: NA; V: TRBV18; size: few; DNA: TGTGCCAGCTCACCACTGGACGCAGGGCGCAACACTGAAGCTTTCTTT; CDR3: CASSPLDAGRNTEAFF
length: 14; J: TRBJ1-1; D: NA; V: TRBV7-9; size: NA; DNA: TGTGCCAGCAGCGCGTGGCAGATGAACACTGAAGCTTTCTTT; CDR3: CASSAWQMNTEAFF
length: 15; J: TRBJ2-1; D: TRBD1; V: TRBV18; size: few; DNA: TGTGCCAGCGCCATGGGGACAGGGGGCATGAATGAGCAGTTCTTC; CDR3: CASAMGTGGMNEQFF
length: 13; J: TRBJ2-1; D: TRBD2; V: TRBV7-8; size: NA; DNA: TGTGCCAGCAGCGGGAGGGTAAGCGATGAGCAGTTCTTC; CDR3: CASSGRVSDEQFF
length: 13; J: TRBJ2-7; D: NA; V: TRBV28; size: NA; DNA: TGTGCCAGCACCCGGGGGTCAGGGTACGAGCAGTACTTC; CDR3: CASTRGSGYEQYF
length: 13; J: TRBJ2-7; D: NA; V: TRBV15; size: few; DNA: TGTGCCACCAGCAGAGATCAGGGCTACGAGCAGTACTTC; CDR3: CATSRDQGYEQYF